This T cell receptor (beta chain) was documented in a study of CD8 T cells in Susac syndrome. Study-wide points: The TCR sequencing and HLA analysis in the study involved a relatively small number of individuals, as the study acknowledged.

Patients with stable or active relapsing-remitting disease, all of them treatment-naive, made up the multiple sclerosis controls. After extraction with the RNeasy kit, roughly 0.45 to 1 ug of the RNA was reverse transcribed using random hexamers. By means of immunoSEQ multiplex PCR, TCR beta CDR3 spanning 54 Vbeta and 13 Jbeta underwent amplification. TCRdb called the immunoSEQ multiplex PCR reads again in MiXCR, with one record for every CDR3 protein. The sample has around 220,000 distinct CDR3 sequences; roughly 90% are singletons. To note about this clonotype: What it binds is unknown.

Per the germline V gene, CDR1 is SQVTM and CDR2 is ANQGSEA. Trimming cost V 4 bases and J 5 bases, with 5 bases left between them. This CDR3 contains 10 residues. The sample was CD8+ T cells from PBMCs. This chain links TRBV29-1 with TRBJ2-5, with unresolved D. The sequence derives from a human donor with multiple sclerosis. The CDR3 here is CSVVLETQYF. CDR3 nucleotides: TGCAGCGTTGTATTGGAGACCCAGTACTTC.